This TCR beta chain was sequenced during a study of shared clonotypes between healthy human individuals. Notes on the study in general: Researchers sampled blood only, noting tissue repertoires likely differ.

Libraries were prepared by immunoSEQ multiplex PCR; TCRdb keeps only in-frame clonotypes and omits some of them. The sample records about 1.9 million clones, just under 95% being singletons. Naive CD8 populations comprised CD45RO-negative cells positively selected for CCR7, excluding terminally differentiated effector memory CD45RA+ cells. Looked up from germline, CDR1 is MGHDK and CDR2 is SYGVNS. This CDR3 has 13 amino acids. Between the trimmed V and J ends, which lost 2 bases and 2 bases, there was a span of 7 bases. This clone was seen a single time. No antigen is known for it. V gene TRBV25-1 combines with J gene TRBJ2-7, with a weak D call TRBD1 (6 bases). The clonotype was recovered from a man aged 18 to 35 in good health. Some clones in this sample may be carry-over from other donors' samples. Sequenced input: naive CD8+ T cells from PBMCs. The CDR3 spells CASSERGTYEQYF. In DNA, the CDR3 is TGTGCCAGCAGTGAAAGGGGGACCTACGAGCAGTACTTC.